These T cell receptor beta chains were read from a single sample in a study of shared clonotypes between healthy human individuals. The protocol was immunoSEQ multiplex PCR, while the TCRdb copy is restricted to in-frame clones and leaves out a portion. The sample lists about 480,000 clones, 79% occurring once. Sequencing used PBMCs. All receptors come from a woman in her 40s in good health. Some clones in this sample may be carry-over from other donors' samples. The CDR3 runs from the conserved cysteine through the conserved F or W. D genes are given only for firm matches. Size tells how often a clone was seen (once, few, many) or the class of an expanded clone, and some rows leave it out.

clone size,J gene,D gene,V gene,CDR3 DNA,CDR3 protein
many,TRBJ1-2,TRBD1,TRBV6-1,TGTGCCAGCAGTGTAGGCCTACAGGGGACCTATGGCTACACCTTC,CASSVGLQGTYGYTF
.,TRBJ2-3,.,TRBV19,TGTGCCAGTAACCCCGGGACCAGGAGCACAGATACGCAGTATTTT,CASNPGTRSTDTQYF
.,TRBJ2-7,TRBD1,TRBV27,TGTGCCAGCAGTTTAAAAGCAAGGCAGGGGGCCTACGAGCAGTACTTC,CASSLKARQGAYEQYF
.,TRBJ2-1,.,TRBV7-8,TGTGCCAGCAGCCTCCTGACTAGTGGGAGTTCGGGTGAGCAGTTCTTC,CASSLLTSGSSGEQFF
.,TRBJ2-1,TRBD1,TRBV7-2,TGTGCCAGCAGACGCGGGACAGGGAGCTACAATGAGCAGTTCTTC,CASRRGTGSYNEQFF
.,TRBJ1-2,.,TRBV28,TGTGCCAGCATCTCCCCGGGGACATCGGCGGGTGGCTACACCTTC,CASISPGTSAGGYTF
.,TRBJ2-5,TRBD2,TRBV7-9,TGTGCCAGCAGCTTAGGAGCTAGCGGGAGGTCGGGGGAGACCCAGTACTTC,CASSLGASGRSGETQYF
.,TRBJ2-1,.,TRBV5-1,TGCGCCAGCAGCTTGACAGGAATGAATGAGCAGTTCTTC,CASSLTGMNEQFF
.,TRBJ2-5,.,TRBV28,TGTGCCAGCAGTCTCTTAAGGGCGTACCAAGAGACCCAGTACTTC,CASSLLRAYQETQYF
.,TRBJ2-1,.,TRBV7-7,TGTGCCAGCAGCCCGGGGCGAGGTCCGGGCGATGAGCAGTTCTTC,CASSPGRGPGDEQFF
.,TRBJ2-7,.,TRBV11-1,TGTGCCAGCAGCTTAGTGGGGAACGAGCAGTACTTC,CASSLVGNEQYF
.,TRBJ2-7,.,TRBV7-9,TGTGCCAGCACCCTACCTTCGGGAGAGCAGTACTTC,CASTLPSGEQYF
.,TRBJ2-2,TRBD2,TRBV9,TGTGCCAGCAGCAGGGAAGGAGCGGGAGACCCCGGGGAGCTGTTTTTT,CASSREGAGDPGELFF
.,TRBJ2-7,.,TRBV30,TGTGCCTGGAGTGTAGGGACCGACGAGGCCTACGAGCAGTACTTC,CAWSVGTDEAYEQYF
.,TRBJ1-1,TRBD1,TRBV5-1,TGCGCCAGCAGCCCCAGGGGGGGAAACACTGAAGCTTTCTTT,CASSPRGGNTEAFF
.,TRBJ2-7,.,TRBV15,TGTGCCACCAGCAGGTCTGGGCAGTATAGCTACGAGCAGTACTTC,CATSRSGQYSYEQYF
.,TRBJ2-1,.,TRBV10-3,TGTGCCATCAGTGGAGCGAGCCTGGAGTACAATGAGCAGTTCTTC,CAISGASLEYNEQFF
.,TRBJ2-6,TRBD1,TRBV19,TGTGCCAGTAGTATGTGGACAGGGGTCCCTGGGGCCAACGTCCTGACTTTC,CASSMWTGVPGANVLTF
.,TRBJ2-5,.,TRBV5-4,TGTGCCAGCAGTTACGGGAGTGGGGGCGAGACCCAGTACTTC,CASSYGSGGETQYF
few,TRBJ2-1,TRBD2,TRBV7-3,TGTGCCAGCAGCCCGACGGGGGGTCTAGCGGGAGTATCGAATGAGCAGTTCTTC,CASSPTGGLAGVSNEQFF
.,TRBJ2-7,.,TRBV6-6,TGTGCCAGCAGTCCAGCATCCTACGAGCAGTACTTC,CASSPASYEQYF
.,TRBJ2-1,.,TRBV10-3,TGTGCCATCAGTGAGGGGGGAGGACTTCTATACAATGAGCAGTTCTTC,CAISEGGGLLYNEQFF
.,TRBJ2-5,TRBD2,TRBV7-9,TGTGCCAGCAGCACCGGGACTAGCGGGATAGCGGAGACCCAGTACTTC,CASSTGTSGIAETQYF
.,TRBJ1-2,.,TRBV5-6,TGTGCCAGCAGCAACAATATGGCCCCTTTTTATGGCTACACCTTC,CASSNNMAPFYGYTF
.,TRBJ2-5,.,TRBV2,TGTGCCAGCACCATGACTAGACAAGAGACCCAGTACTTC,CASTMTRQETQYF